The entry below describes one T cell receptor beta chain. Using immunoSEQ multiplex PCR, the repertoire was profiled, and TCRdb retains in-frame clones only, with some absent. Among approximately 220,000 clones, roughly four fifths were seen once, and the ten largest hold 1.3%. Per germline, CDR1 SNHLY and CDR2 FYNNEI. The CDR3 covers 16 residues. The V gene lost 6 bases and the J gene lost 0 bases, with 12 bases spanning the gap. The record originates from a study of blood T cell repertoires in COVID-19. In assigning cohorts, the study relied on participant-reported clinical history. The sequenced sample consisted of PBMCs or T cells enriched from blood (not recorded which). The V gene is TRBV2, the J gene TRBJ1-6; D is possibly TRBD1 (6 bases). This sequence was found in a woman in her forties with acute COVID-19. DNA for the CDR3: TGTGCCAGCAGCAGACAGGTTCTCTCCTATAATTCACCCCTCCACTTT. It is translated as CASSRQVLSYNSPLHF.